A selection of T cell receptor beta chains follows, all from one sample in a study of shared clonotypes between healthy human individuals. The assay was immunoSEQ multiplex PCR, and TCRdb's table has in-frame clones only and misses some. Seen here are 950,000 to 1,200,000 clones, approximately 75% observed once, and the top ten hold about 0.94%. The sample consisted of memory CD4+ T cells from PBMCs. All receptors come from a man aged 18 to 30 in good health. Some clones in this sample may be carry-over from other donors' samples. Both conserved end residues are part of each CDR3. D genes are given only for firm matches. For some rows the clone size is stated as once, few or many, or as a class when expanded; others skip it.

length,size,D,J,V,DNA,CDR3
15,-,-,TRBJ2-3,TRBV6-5,TGTGCCAGCAGTTACGACAAGTGGAGCACAGATACGCAGTATTTT,CASSYDKWSTDTQYF
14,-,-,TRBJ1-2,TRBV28,TGTGCCAGCACTACGGAGGGGAGGAGCTATGGCTACACCTTC,CASTTEGRSYGYTF
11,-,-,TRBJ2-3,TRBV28,TGTGCCAGCCAACGCACAGATACGCAGTATTTT,CASQRTDTQYF
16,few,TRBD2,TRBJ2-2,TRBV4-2,TGTGCCAGCAGCCAAGATTGGATAGCGGGATCGGGGGAGCTGTTTTTT,CASSQDWIAGSGELFF
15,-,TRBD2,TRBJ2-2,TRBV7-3,TGTGCCAGCAGCCTGCTAGCGGGAGCGGCCGGGGAGCTGTTTTTT,CASSLLAGAAGELFF
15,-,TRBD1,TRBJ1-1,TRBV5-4,TGTGCCAGCAGCTTCGGGGACAGGGTGTCCACTGAAGCTTTCTTT,CASSFGDRVSTEAFF
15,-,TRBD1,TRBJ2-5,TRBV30,TGTGCCTGGAGTCGGACAGGGGGCTACCAAGAGACCCAGTACTTC,CAWSRTGGYQETQYF
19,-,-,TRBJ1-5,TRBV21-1,TGTGCCAGCAGCCCCAGTGGGACAGGGGCTGTCGGGAGCAATCAGCCCCAGCATTTT,CASSPSGTGAVGSNQPQHF
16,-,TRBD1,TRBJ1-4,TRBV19,TGTGCCAGTAGTATTTATCCGGGACAGGTTAATGAAAAACTGTTTTTT,CASSIYPGQVNEKLFF
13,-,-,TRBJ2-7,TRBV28,TGTGCCAGCAGTTTCCCGCCGGGGCACGAGCAGTACTTC,CASSFPPGHEQYF
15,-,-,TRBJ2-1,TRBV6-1,TGTGCCAGCAATTTAGCCCAGGGGCCTTCTCGGGAGCAGTTCTTC,CASNLAQGPSREQFF
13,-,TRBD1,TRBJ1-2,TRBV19,TGTGCCAGTAGCGATACAGGGGACTATGGCTACACCTTC,CASSDTGDYGYTF
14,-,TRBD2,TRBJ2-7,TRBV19,TGTGCCAGTAGTATAGGCCTAGCGGGCTACGAGCAGTACTTC,CASSIGLAGYEQYF
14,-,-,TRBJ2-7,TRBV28,TGTGCCAGCAGTCTAGTGCAGGCAGACTACGAGCAGTACTTC,CASSLVQADYEQYF
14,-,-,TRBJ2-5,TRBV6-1,TGTGCCAGCATAAGTCTCGGCAGTCAAGAGACCCAGTACTTC,CASISLGSQETQYF
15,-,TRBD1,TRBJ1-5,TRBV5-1,TGCGCCAGCAGCATCACAGGGGGGGGCAATCAGCCCCAGCATTTT,CASSITGGGNQPQHF
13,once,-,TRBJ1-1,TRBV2,TGTGCCAGCTCTTACCTATCGAACACTGAAGCTTTCTTT,CASSYLSNTEAFF
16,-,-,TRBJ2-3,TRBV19,TGTGCCAGTAGTATTGGTCCGGGGGAGTTAACAGATACGCAGTATTTT,CASSIGPGELTDTQYF
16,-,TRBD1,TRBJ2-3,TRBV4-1,TGCGCCAGCAGCGTCCGGGACAGTGGGACCTCGGATACGCAGTATTTT,CASSVRDSGTSDTQYF
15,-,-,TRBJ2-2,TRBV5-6,TGTGCCAGCAGCTTGGGGGGGGCGAGGACCGGGGAGCTGTTTTTT,CASSLGGARTGELFF
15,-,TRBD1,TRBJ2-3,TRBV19,TGTGCCAGTAGTCCGGGACAGCCTAGCACAGATACGCAGTATTTT,CASSPGQPSTDTQYF
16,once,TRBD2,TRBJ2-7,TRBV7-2,TGTGCCAGCAGCTTTGACCGACTAGCGGGAAGCTACGAGCAGTACTTC,CASSFDRLAGSYEQYF
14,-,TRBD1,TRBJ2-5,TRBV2,TGTGCCAGCAGTAAACAGGGGGCATGGGAGACCCAGTACTTC,CASSKQGAWETQYF
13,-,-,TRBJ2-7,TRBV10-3,TGTGCCATCAGAACGGGACTGGTTGACGAGCAGTACTTC,CAIRTGLVDEQYF
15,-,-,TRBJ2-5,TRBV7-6,TGTGCCAGCGCCCACGTTTTCGGGGGCCAAGAGACCCAGTACTTC,CASAHVFGGQETQYF